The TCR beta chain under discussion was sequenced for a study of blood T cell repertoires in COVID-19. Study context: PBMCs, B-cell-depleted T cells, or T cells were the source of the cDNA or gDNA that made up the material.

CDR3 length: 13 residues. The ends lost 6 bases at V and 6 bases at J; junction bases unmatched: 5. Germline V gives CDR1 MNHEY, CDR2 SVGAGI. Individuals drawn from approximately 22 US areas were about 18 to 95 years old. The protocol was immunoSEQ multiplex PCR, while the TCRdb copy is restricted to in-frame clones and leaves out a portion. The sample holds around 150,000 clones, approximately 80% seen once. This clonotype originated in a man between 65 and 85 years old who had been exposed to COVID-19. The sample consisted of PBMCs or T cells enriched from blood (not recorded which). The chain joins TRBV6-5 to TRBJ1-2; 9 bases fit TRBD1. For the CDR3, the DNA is TGTGCCAGCAGGTTGGGACAGGGAGATGGCTACACCTTC. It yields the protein CASRLGQGDGYTF.